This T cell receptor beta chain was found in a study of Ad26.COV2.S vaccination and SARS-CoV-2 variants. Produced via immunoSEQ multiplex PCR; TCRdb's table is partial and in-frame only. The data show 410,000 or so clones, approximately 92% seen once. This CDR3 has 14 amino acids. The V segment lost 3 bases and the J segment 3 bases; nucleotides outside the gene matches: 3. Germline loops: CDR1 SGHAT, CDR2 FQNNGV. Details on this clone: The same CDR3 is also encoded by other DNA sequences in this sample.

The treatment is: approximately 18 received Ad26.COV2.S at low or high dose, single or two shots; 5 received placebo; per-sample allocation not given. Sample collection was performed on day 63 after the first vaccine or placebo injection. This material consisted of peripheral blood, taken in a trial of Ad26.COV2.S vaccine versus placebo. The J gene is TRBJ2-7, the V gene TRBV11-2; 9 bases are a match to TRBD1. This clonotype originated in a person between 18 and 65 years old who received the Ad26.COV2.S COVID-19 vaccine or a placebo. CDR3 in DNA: TGTGCCAGCAGCTTCGGACAGGGGAGCTACGAGCAGTACTTC. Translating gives CASSFGQGSYEQYF.